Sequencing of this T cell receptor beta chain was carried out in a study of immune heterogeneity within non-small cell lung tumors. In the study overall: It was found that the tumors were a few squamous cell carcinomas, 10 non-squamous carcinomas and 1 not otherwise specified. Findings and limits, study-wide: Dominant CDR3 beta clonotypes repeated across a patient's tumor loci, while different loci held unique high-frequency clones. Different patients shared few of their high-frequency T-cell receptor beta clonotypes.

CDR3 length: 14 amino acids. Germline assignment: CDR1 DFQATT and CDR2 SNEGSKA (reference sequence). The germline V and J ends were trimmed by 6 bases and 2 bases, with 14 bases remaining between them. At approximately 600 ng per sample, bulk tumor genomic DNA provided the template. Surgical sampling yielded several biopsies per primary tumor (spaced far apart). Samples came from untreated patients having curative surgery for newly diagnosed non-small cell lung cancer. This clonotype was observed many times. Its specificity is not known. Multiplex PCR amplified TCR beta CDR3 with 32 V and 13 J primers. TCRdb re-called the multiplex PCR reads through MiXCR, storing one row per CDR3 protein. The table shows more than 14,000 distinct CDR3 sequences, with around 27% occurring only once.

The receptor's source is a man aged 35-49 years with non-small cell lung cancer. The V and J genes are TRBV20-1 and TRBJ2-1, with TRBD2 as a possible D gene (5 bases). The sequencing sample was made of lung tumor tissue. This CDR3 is CSASDAGTYNEQFF. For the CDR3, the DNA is TGCAGTGCCTCGGACGCGGGTACCTACAATGAGCAGTTCTTC.